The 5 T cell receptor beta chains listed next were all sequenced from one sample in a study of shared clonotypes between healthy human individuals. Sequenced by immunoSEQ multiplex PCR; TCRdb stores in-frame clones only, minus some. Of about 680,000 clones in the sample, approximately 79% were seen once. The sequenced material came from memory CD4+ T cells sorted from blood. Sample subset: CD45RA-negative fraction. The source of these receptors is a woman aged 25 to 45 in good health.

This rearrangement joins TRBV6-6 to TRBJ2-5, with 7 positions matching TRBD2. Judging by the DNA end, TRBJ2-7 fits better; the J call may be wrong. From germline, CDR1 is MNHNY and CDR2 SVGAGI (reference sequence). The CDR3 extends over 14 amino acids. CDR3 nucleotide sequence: TGTGCCAGCAGTTCCGGGACTAATACCTACGAGCAGTACTTC. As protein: CASSSGTNTYEQYF.

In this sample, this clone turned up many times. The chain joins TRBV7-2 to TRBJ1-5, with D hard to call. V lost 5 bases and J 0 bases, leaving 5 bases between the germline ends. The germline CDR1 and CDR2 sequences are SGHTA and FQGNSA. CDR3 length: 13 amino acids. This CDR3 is CASSPYSNQPQHF. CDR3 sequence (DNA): TGTGCCAGCAGCCCCTATAGCAATCAGCCCCAGCATTTT.

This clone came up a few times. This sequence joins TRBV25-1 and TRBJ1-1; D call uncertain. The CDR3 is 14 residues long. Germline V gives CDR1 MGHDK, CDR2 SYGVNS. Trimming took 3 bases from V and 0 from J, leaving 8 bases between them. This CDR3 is CASSDRTLNTEAFF. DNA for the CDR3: TGTGCCAGCAGTGACCGAACATTGAACACTGAAGCTTTCTTT.

The CDR3 sequence: CASGQGVRTGELFF. CDR3 nucleotides: TGTGCCAGCGGCCAGGGGGTGCGGACCGGGGAGCTGTTTTTT. This rearrangement joins TRBV2 to TRBJ2-2, with 7 bases that match TRBD1. The junction had 8 bases not matched to a gene; V was cut back by 8 bases and J by 5 bases. The CDR3 has 14 amino acids. Germline loops: CDR1 SNHLY, CDR2 FYNNEI.

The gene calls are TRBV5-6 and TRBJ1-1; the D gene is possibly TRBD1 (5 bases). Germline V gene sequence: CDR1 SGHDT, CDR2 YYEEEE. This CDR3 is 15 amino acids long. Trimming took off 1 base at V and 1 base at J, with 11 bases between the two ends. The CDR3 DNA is TGTGCCAGCAGCTTGTTCCGACAGTCGAACACTGAAGCTTTCTTT. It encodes CASSLFRQSNTEAFF.